This T cell receptor (beta chain) was recorded in a study of neurological immune-mediated disorders. Preparation of the unsorted libraries drew on 2 million PBMCs stored at -80 C. With 3 bases clipped from V and 4 bases from J, the junction kept 9 bases outside the gene matches. Germline CDR1 is DFQATT and CDR2 is SNEGSKA (reference sequence). The CDR3 totals 15 residues. This clonotype occurred many times. Its matching antigen is unknown. As for the cDNA, it was generated by 5'RACE with 10-nucleotide random UMIs. TCRdb independently ran MiXCR on the 5' RACE reads; one entry per CDR3 protein. Seen here are roughly 60,000 distinct CDR3 sequences, approximately 10% observed once, and the top ten hold 1.8%. General study points: Across subjects, expanded clones had no CDR3 amino acid sequences in common, pointing to private repertoires in all groups. In HTLV-1-associated myelopathy, TCR clonal expansion was greatest, and in multiple sclerosis it was least, below healthy controls.

The sample comprised PBMCs. The rearrangement links TRBV20-1 to TRBJ1-5; 7 bases are shared with TRBD1. The origin of this receptor is a man in his sixties in good health. CDR3: CSARPGGQINQPQHF. In DNA, the CDR3 is TGCAGTGCTAGGCCGGGGGGACAGATAAATCAGCCCCAGCATTTT.